This T cell receptor (beta chain) comes out of a study of PD-L1 blockade in urothelial cancer. The length of the CDR3 is 13 residues. Germline loops: CDR1 SGHRS, CDR2 YFSETQ. Deletions cut 0 bases from V and 10 bases from J, with 10 bases between. This clone showed up just once. Time point in this sample: pretreatment peripheral blood. Only in-frame clones appear in the TCRdb table, and some are missing; sequencing was by immunoSEQ multiplex PCR. This table holds 100,000 to 150,000 clones, 70% to 85% found once. The rearrangement uses TRBV5-1 and TRBJ2-2; D unresolved. This specimen consisted of PBMCs, obtained around atezolizumab (anti-PD-L1) treatment. The sequence was obtained from a man between 50 and 59 years old with urothelial cancer. CDR3 coding DNA: TGCGCCAGCAGCTTGGGGGCCGTCGCGGAGCTGTTTTTT. This gives the protein CASSLGAVAELFF. The entire variable domain, with the rest obtained from reference TRBV5-1 and TRBJ2-2, is as follows: KAGVTQTPRYLIKTRGQQVTLSCSPISGHRSVSWYQQTPGQGLQFLFEYFSETQRNKGNFPGRFSGRQFSNSRSEMNVSTLELGDSALYLCASSLGAVAELFFGEGSRLTVL.